The rows below give T cell receptor beta chains drawn from one sample of a study of shared clonotypes between healthy human individuals. Using immunoSEQ multiplex PCR, the repertoire was profiled, and TCRdb retains in-frame clones only, with some absent. This sample has around 500,000 clones, with approximately 80% found just once. Material: PBMCs. The source of these receptors is a middle-aged woman in good health. Some clones in this sample may be carry-over from other donors' samples. Each CDR3 is given with its conserved first and last residue. The order of the fields is CDR3 DNA, CDR3 protein, V gene, clone size, J gene, D gene. D genes are given only for firm matches. Clone size appears in some rows only: once, few, many, or a class for an expanded clone.

TGTGCCAGTAGTAACCCCTCGAAGGGATTCACCTACGAGCAGTACTTC | CASSNPSKGFTYEQYF | TRBV19 | . | TRBJ2-7 | .
TGTGCCAGCAGCCCCGGAGCTCCGCCCTACGAGCAGTACTTC | CASSPGAPPYEQYF | TRBV6-5 | . | TRBJ2-7 | .
TGTGCCAGCAGCTCACAGGGCTCAGATACGCAGTATTTT | CASSSQGSDTQYF | TRBV5-6 | . | TRBJ2-3 | .
TGTGCCAGCAGCTATATCGGGAGGGGAGGCAATCAGCCCCAGCATTTT | CASSYIGRGGNQPQHF | TRBV27 | . | TRBJ1-5 | .
TGTGCCAGCAGCCCCACAGCGGGGGGCTACGAGCAGTACTTC | CASSPTAGGYEQYF | TRBV28 | . | TRBJ2-7 | TRBD2
TGTGCCAGCAGTTACCGGACTAGCGGACGCAATGAGCAGTTCTTC | CASSYRTSGRNEQFF | TRBV6-5 | . | TRBJ2-1 | TRBD2
TGTGCCAGCAGCTTAAGGAGGGGAAACACCGGGGAGCTGTTTTTT | CASSLRRGNTGELFF | TRBV7-8 | . | TRBJ2-2 | .
TGTGCCAGCAGTTTAGTGGCCGGGAGCTCCTACGAGCAGTACTTC | CASSLVAGSSYEQYF | TRBV6-5 | . | TRBJ2-7 | .
TGTGCCAGCAGAATCGGGCAGGCTGAAGCTTTCTTT | CASRIGQAEAFF | TRBV27 | . | TRBJ1-1 | .
TGTGCCAGCAGCGAAGGACCGAACTCTGGGGCCAACGTCCTGACTTTC | CASSEGPNSGANVLTF | TRBV7-3 | . | TRBJ2-6 | .
TGTGCCAGCAGCTTAGCGCAGGGTTCTGGGGAGACCCAGTACTTC | CASSLAQGSGETQYF | TRBV7-2 | . | TRBJ2-5 | .
TGTGCCAGCTCACCCGACGCTAACAGGGGCACTGAAGCTTTCTTT | CASSPDANRGTEAFF | TRBV18 | many | TRBJ1-1 | TRBD1
TGTGCCAGCTCACCTCAAGCGGGGCGCTCCTACAATGAGCAGTTCTTC | CASSPQAGRSYNEQFF | TRBV18 | . | TRBJ2-1 | TRBD2
TGTGCCAGCAGTGCCCAGGGGGGAGCTTTCTTT | CASSAQGGAFF | TRBV28 | few | TRBJ1-1 | TRBD1
TGTGCCAGCAGTTACGAGGGGCGGTACAATGAGCAGTTCTTC | CASSYEGRYNEQFF | TRBV6-5 | once | TRBJ2-1 | .
TGTGCCAGCAGTGAAGCCACTTTGGCGGTAGTCGCCTACGAGCAGTACTTC | CASSEATLAVVAYEQYF | TRBV6-1 | . | TRBJ2-7 | .
TGTGCCAGCAGTGAAGATAGGGTTACAGATACGCAGTATTTT | CASSEDRVTDTQYF | TRBV6-1 | . | TRBJ2-3 | .
TGTGCCAGCAGTTTCAGACTAGCGGGAGGCGAGACCCAGTACTTC | CASSFRLAGGETQYF | TRBV28 | few | TRBJ2-5 | TRBD2
TGTGCCAGCAGCGAGGGGACTAGCGGGACCGATTCCAGCGGGGAGCTGTTTTTT | CASSEGTSGTDSSGELFF | TRBV9 | . | TRBJ2-2 | TRBD2
TGTGCCAGCACCCATTCGGGAGCAATCCACGAGCAGTACTTC | CASTHSGAIHEQYF | TRBV25-1 | . | TRBJ2-7 | .
TGTGCCATCAGTGAAAGGGCTAGCACAGATACGCAGTATTTT | CAISERASTDTQYF | TRBV10-3 | . | TRBJ2-3 | .
TGTGCCAGCAGCCAAAGAGGTATCGGAAGCGAGCAGTACTTC | CASSQRGIGSEQYF | TRBV4-2 | . | TRBJ2-7 | .
TGTGCCAGCAGTGTACTCAGGGGGCGGAACACTGAAGCTTTCTTT | CASSVLRGRNTEAFF | TRBV6-1 | few | TRBJ1-1 | TRBD1
TGTGCCAGCAGCCTAACGCTAAGGGCCTTTACTGGGGAGCTGTTTTTT | CASSLTLRAFTGELFF | TRBV11-2 | . | TRBJ2-2 | .
TGTGCCAGCAGTTTAGGGCACTACACCGGGGAGCTGTTTTTT | CASSLGHYTGELFF | TRBV27 | . | TRBJ2-2 | .
TGTGCCAGCAGTTTTGGGGGGCGCTACGAGCAGTACTTC | CASSFGGRYEQYF | TRBV6-5 | . | TRBJ2-7 | .
TGCGCCAGCAGCTTCCAGGGAGCCGAGCAGTACTTC | CASSFQGAEQYF | TRBV5-1 | once | TRBJ2-7 | .
TGTGCCTCGCCGGGACCGTCCATCTACGAGCAGTACTTC | CASPGPSIYEQYF | TRBV30 | medium-sized | TRBJ2-7 | .
TGTGCCAGCAGCTTGGAGGGAGGCTTGGGTTACGAGCAGTACTTC | CASSLEGGLGYEQYF | TRBV5-8 | . | TRBJ2-7 | .
TGTGCAAGTCGCTTAGCGAGACGACGTCGTGTGGCTGGCTACACCTTC | CASRLARRRRVAGYTF | TRBV12-2 | . | TRBJ1-2 | .
TGTGCCAGCAGCCCTCGGACAGGGAACACCGGGGAGCTGTTTTTT | CASSPRTGNTGELFF | TRBV9 | . | TRBJ2-2 | TRBD1
TGTGCCAGCAAGCGGGAGGGCCGATTGACGCAGTATTTT | CASKREGRLTQYF | TRBV6-5 | once | TRBJ2-3 | TRBD2
TGCGCCAGCAGCTTGGCCGGGGGGACAGGGACCGGGGAGCTGTTTTTT | CASSLAGGTGTGELFF | TRBV5-1 | . | TRBJ2-2 | TRBD1